One and the same sample provided the 25 T cell receptor beta chains below, sequenced in a study of T cells in Graves' hyperthyroidism and ophthalmopathy. TCR beta CDR3 regions were amplified from RNA. An initial round of RT-PCR targeting the TCR CDR3 relied on the HTBI primer set. TCRdb processed the multiplex PCR reads anew with MiXCR; each CDR3 protein has one entry. This sample has fewer than 750,000 distinct CDR3 sequences, with about 14% found just once. The sample taken for sequencing was blood. The receptor source for this set is a woman aged 45 to 65 with Graves' ophthalmopathy.

The chain combines TRBV28 with TRBJ1-5; D is possibly TRBD1 (5 bases). The germline V and J ends were trimmed by 8 bases and 7 bases, with 15 bases remaining between them. Germline loops: CDR1 MDHEN, CDR2 SYDVKM. The CDR3 contains 13 residues. CDR3 nucleotides: TGTGCCAGCGGGGCCGGGCCCGGCCAGCCCCAGCATTTT. As protein: CASGAGPGQPQHF. Complete variable domain (other parts from reference TRBV28 and TRBJ1-5): DVKVTQSSRYLVKRTGEKVFLECVQDMDHENMFWYRQDPGLGLRLIYFSYDVKMKEKGDIPEGYSVSREKKERFSLILESASTNQTSMYLCASGAGPGQPQHFGDGTRLSIL.

This clonotype was counted ten times or more. V and J are TRBV7-2 and TRBJ2-6; D is unresolved. Germline lookup yields CDR1 SGHTA and CDR2 FQGNSA. The CDR3 has 12 residues. The CDR3 sequence is CGAYSGANVLTF. The CDR3 DNA reads as TGTGGCGCCTACTCTGGGGCCAACGTCCTGACTTTC.

This clonotype was counted a few times. CDR3 in DNA: TGCAGCGTGGCAACCTCCTTTATAGACGAGCAGTACTTC. Translating gives CSVATSFIDEQYF. The genes are TRBV29-1 and TRBJ2-7, with D uncertain. V lost 6 bases, J lost 5 bases, and 17 bases lay in between. Germline assignment: CDR1 SQVTM and CDR2 ANQGSEA. This CDR3 is 13 amino acids long.

The chain links TRBV6-2 or TRBV6-3 to TRBJ2-5; D not certain. CDR1 is MNHEY, CDR2 SVGEGT, per germline. V shed 4 bases and J shed 7 bases, with 13 bases lying between them. This CDR3 comprises 13 residues. DNA of the CDR3: TGTGCCAGCAGTTCGGGCCTCTTGGGGACCCAGTACTTC. This encodes CASSSGLLGTQYF.

V gene TRBV29-1 combines with J gene TRBJ2-2; no reliable D call. The germline CDR1 and CDR2 sequences are SQVTM and ANQGSEA. Trimming removed 6 bases at V and 5 bases at J, with 13 bases between. The CDR3 sequence is 13 residues long. This CDR3 reads CSVLGFDTGELFF. The CDR3 DNA reads TGCAGCGTACTCGGCTTTGATACCGGGGAGCTGTTTTTT.

This clonotype was seen repeatedly, ten times or more. This sequence joins TRBV20-1 and TRBJ1-2; D is undetermined. This CDR3 comprises 12 residues. V lost 6 bases and J lost 2, with 10 bases in between. CDR1 is DFQATT and CDR2 is SNEGSKA in the germline V gene (reference sequence). The CDR3 sequence: CSASGRNYGYTF. In DNA form, the CDR3 reads TGCAGTGCCAGTGGGAGGAACTATGGCTACACCTTC.

This clonotype has a count of ten or more. This chain connects TRBV20-1 to TRBJ2-1, with a weak D call TRBD1 (5 bases). Germline V gene data show CDR1 as DFQATT and CDR2 as SNEGSKA (reference sequence). The CDR3 covers 14 residues. The V gene lost 3 bases and the J gene lost 2 bases, with 11 bases spanning the gap. For the CDR3, the DNA is TGCAGTGCTAGGGGGCGCGAAACCTACAATGAGCAGTTCTTC. Amino acid sequence: CSARGRETYNEQFF.

This clonotype showed up just a few times. J is TRBJ1-2 and V is TRBV5-6; D remains unclear. The CDR3 length is 13 residues. Trimming left V 4 bases short and J 8 bases short, with 15 bases between. Looked up from germline, CDR1 is SGHDT and CDR2 is YYEEEE. CDR3 in amino acids: CASSPYTEWGYTF. Here the CDR3 DNA reads TGTGCCAGCAGCCCCTACACGGAGTGGGGCTACACCTTC.

This clonotype has a count of ten or more. This chain links TRBV5-1 with TRBJ2-7, with unresolved D. The CDR3 spans 15 residues. V lost 0 bases and J lost 0, with 10 bases in between. CDR1 SGHRS and CDR2 YFSETQ come from the germline V gene. The CDR3 bases are TGCGCCAGCAGCTTGGCCATGGCGTTCTCCTACGAGCAGTACTTC. Protein product: CASSLAMAFSYEQYF.

This clonotype was seen a few times. The rearrangement uses TRBV18 and TRBJ2-1; D gene unclear. The germline V gene has CDR1 KGHSH and CDR2 LQKENI. Trimming left V 0 bases short and J 9 bases short, with 15 bases between. This CDR3 has 15 residues. CDR3 nucleotide sequence: TGTGCCAGCTCACCACCGGGATCTTGGACCCCTGAGCAGTTCTTC. It specifies CASSPPGSWTPEQFF.

This chain joins TRBV4-2 and TRBJ2-4; the match to TRBD2 covers 7 bases. Germline trimming cut 0 bases from V and 0 bases from J; bases unmatched to any gene: 8. CDR1 is LGHNA and CDR2 is YNFKEQ in the germline V gene. The CDR3 length is 18 residues. DNA of the CDR3: TGTGCCAGCAGCCAAGATCTGGGACTACCTGTAGCCAAAAACATTCAGTACTTC. Translation gives CASSQDLGLPVAKNIQYF.

This clonotype was counted only a few times. The genes are TRBV19 and TRBJ2-5; D is ambiguous. This CDR3 contains 13 residues. In germline, CDR1 is LNHDA, CDR2 SQIVND (reference sequence). V lost 6 bases to trimming and J lost 7 bases, with 15 bases between them. DNA of the CDR3: TGTGCCAGTAGCAAAGGACCCCGAGGGACCCAGTACTTC. Translation: CASSKGPRGTQYF.

In its sample, this clonotype was seen many times. The gene calls are TRBV20-1 and TRBJ2-2, with 7 nucleotides matching TRBD2. There are 15 residues in the CDR3. Trimming cost V 4 bases and J 4 bases; bases outside gene matches: 9. The germline V gene encodes CDR1 DFQATT and CDR2 SNEGSKA (reference sequence). This CDR3 reads CSATKASGLTGELFF. CDR3 in DNA: TGCAGTGCTACCAAGGCTAGCGGACTCACCGGGGAGCTGTTTTTT.

This clonotype was seen repeatedly, ten times or more. The rearrangement uses TRBV7-8 and TRBJ2-3; TRBD2 might be the D (5 bases). CDR1 is SGHVS and CDR2 is FQNEAQ in the germline V gene. The germline V and J ends were trimmed by 0 bases and 1 base, with 20 bases remaining between them. The CDR3 loop spans 19 amino acids. In DNA form, the CDR3 reads TGTGCCAGCAGCTTAGCGTGGTTTAGCGCACAAGGAGGCACAGATACGCAGTATTTT. Residues: CASSLAWFSAQGGTDTQYF.

Of note for this clonotype: A much larger clone differs from this one at a single base, so this may be a read error. This chain connects TRBV7-9 to TRBJ2-7; 8 nucleotides agree with TRBD1. The length of the CDR3 is 16 residues. V was clipped by 4 bases and J by 5 bases; unmatched bases: 13. Germline V gives CDR1 SEHNR, CDR2 FQNEAQ (reference sequence). Written as DNA, the CDR3 is TGTGCCAGCAGCTCGCGCAGACAGGGGATTTCCCACGAGCAGTACTTC. This encodes CASSSRRQGISHEQYF.

This clonotype has at least ten counts. The chain joins TRBV28 to TRBJ2-5; 7 bases match TRBD2. Trimming cost V 5 bases and J 5 bases; bases outside gene matches: 8. Germline V CDR1 and CDR2: MDHEN, SYDVKM. This CDR3 is built from 14 residues. This chain's CDR3 is CASSPYEGGETQYF. The CDR3 nucleotides read TGTGCCAGCAGTCCTTATGAGGGAGGGGAGACCCAGTACTTC.

At least ten counts were recorded for this clonotype. V gene TRBV28 combines with J gene TRBJ2-7; 7 bases are shared with TRBD1. V gave up 3 bases and J gave up 3 bases; unmatched junction bases: 8. From germline, CDR1 is MDHEN and CDR2 SYDVKM. The CDR3 has 15 amino acids. CDR3 nucleotides: TGTGCCAGCAGTTTTTTCGGGACAGCTTTCTACGAGCAGTACTTC. Protein: CASSFFGTAFYEQYF.

The chain is built from TRBV14 and TRBJ2-5; D may be TRBD2 (5 bases). The CDR3 is 14 residues long. Looked up from germline, CDR1 is SGHDN and CDR2 is FVKESK. Trimming removed 2 bases from V and 2 bases from J, with 9 bases in between. This chain's CDR3 is CASSQHRTQETQYF. The DNA for the CDR3 is TGTGCCAGCAGCCAACATCGGACTCAAGAGACCCAGTACTTC. The whole variable domain, filled in from reference TRBV14 and TRBJ2-5, reads EAGVTQFPSHSVIEKGQTVTLRCDPISGHDNLYWYRRVMGKEIKFLLHFVKESKQDESGMPNNRFLAERTGGTYSTLKVQPAELEDSGVYFCASSQHRTQETQYFGPGTRLLVL.

V gene TRBV24-1 combines with J gene TRBJ2-3; 9 nucleotides agree with TRBD2. The J segment lost 3 bases and the V segment lost 1 base, leaving 4 bases of the junction unmatched. The CDR3 contains 16 residues. Germline CDR1 reads KGHDR; CDR2 reads SFDVKD. CDR3 DNA: TGTGCCACCAGTGATTTTGGTCTAGCGGGAACAGATACGCAGTATTTT. This sequence encodes CATSDFGLAGTDTQYF.

This clonotype was recorded at least ten times. The V call is TRBV5-1, the J call TRBJ2-7; D is undetermined. From germline, CDR1 is SGHRS and CDR2 YFSETQ. The V end lost 0 bases, the J end lost 6 bases, and 10 bases lay between the germline ends. This CDR3 spans 13 amino acids. The CDR3 here is CASSLDPSSEQYF. The CDR3 nucleotides are TGCGCCAGCAGCTTGGATCCGTCTAGCGAGCAGTACTTC.

Ten or more counts support this clonotype. This chain links TRBV7-9 with TRBJ2-1; D is uncertain. The germline V and J ends were trimmed by 6 bases and 6 bases, with 9 bases remaining between them. The germline V gene has CDR1 SEHNR and CDR2 FQNEAQ (reference sequence). CDR3 length: 12 residues. CDR3 protein: CASRGGGNEQFF. The CDR3 nucleotides are TGTGCCAGCAGGGGCGGCGGCAATGAGCAGTTCTTC. The complete variable domain, with remaining parts taken from reference TRBV7-9 and TRBJ2-1, reads DTGVSQNPRHKITKRGQNVTFRCDPISEHNRLYWYRQTLGQGPEFLTYFQNEAQLEKSRLLSDRFSAERPKGSFSTLEIQRTEQGDSAMYLCASRGGGNEQFFGPGTRLTVL.

This clonotype was counted between two and nine times. V usage is TRBV9 and J usage is TRBJ2-7; D may match TRBD1 or TRBD2 (5 bases each). The CDR3 contains 16 residues. The germline CDR1 and CDR2 sequences are SGDLS and YYNGEE. The V and J ends lost 3 bases and 2 bases respectively, with 18 bases between them. The CDR3 loop is CASSADSGTEPYEQYF. The CDR3 DNA sequence: TGTGCCAGCAGCGCGGACTCCGGGACGGAACCCTACGAGCAGTACTTC. Based on the CDR3 plus reference TRBV9 and TRBJ2-7, the full variable domain is DSGVTQTPKHLITATGQRVTLRCSPRSGDLSVYWYQQSLDQGLQFLIQYYNGEERAKGNILERFSAQQFPDLHSELNLSSLELGDSALYFCASSADSGTEPYEQYFGPGTRLTVT.

V and J are TRBV28 and TRBJ1-1; D not certain. The germline V gene has CDR1 MDHEN and CDR2 SYDVKM. The CDR3 is made up of 13 amino acids. With 5 bases removed from V and 4 bases from J, the gap between germline ends came to 11 bases. The CDR3 DNA follows: TGTGCCAGCAGTCCACACGGGCGCACTGAAGCTTTCTTT. Its translation: CASSPHGRTEAFF.

This chain connects TRBV4-1 to TRBJ2-3; 7 nucleotides agree with TRBD2. Germline values: CDR1 MGHRA, CDR2 YSYEKL. This CDR3 spans 14 amino acids. After removal of 0 bases from V and 9 bases from J, the junction contained 6 bases not matched to a gene. CDR3 bases: TGCGCCAGCAGCCAAGAAGGGGTCGGGGGGACGCAGTATTTT. This translates into CASSQEGVGGTQYF.

This clonotype was recorded at least ten times. V and J are TRBV30 and TRBJ2-7; TRBD1 is a possible D gene (6 bases). Looked up from germline, CDR1 is GTSNPN and CDR2 is SVGIG (reference sequence). The CDR3 totals 14 residues. Trimming took 2 bases from V and 0 from J, leaving 11 bases between them. The CDR3 reads CAWSPGTLSYEQYF. DNA of the CDR3: TGTGCCTGGAGTCCCGGGACACTCTCCTACGAGCAGTACTTC.